This T cell receptor (beta chain) was obtained from a study of cytomegalovirus exposure and HLA in healthy donors. Points from the study as a whole: Using a false discovery rate of 0.05, a later analysis showed that approximately 17,000 TCR beta sequences were associated with HLA alleles.

The primer mix had 60 Vbeta and 13 Jbeta primers. Profiled with immunoSEQ multiplex PCR; TCRdb holds only in-frame clones, not every one. The table has nearly 200,000 clones, 70% to 85% seen once. As regards this clone: Antigen specificity is unknown.

V lost 6 bases, J lost 11 bases, and 13 bases lay in between. The CDR3 has 11 residues. CDR1 LNHDA and CDR2 SQIVND come from the germline V gene (reference sequence). This sequence originates from a boy aged 2-15 years in good health and CMV-seronegative. V gene TRBV19 combines with J gene TRBJ1-1, with D maybe TRBD1 (6 bases). Sequencing input: PBMCs. This CDR3 is CASSSGVVAFF. The CDR3 DNA is TGTGCCAGTAGCTCAGGGGTCGTTGCTTTCTTT. The full variable domain, with the rest looked up from reference TRBV19 and TRBJ1-1, is DGGITQSPKYLFRKEGQNVTLSCEQNLNHDAMYWYRQDPGQGLRLIYYSQIVNDFQKGDIAEGYSVSREKKESFPLTVTSAQKNPTAFYLCASSSGVVAFFGQGTRLTVV.